This T cell receptor (beta chain) was identified in a study of T cell clonality in common variable immunodeficiency. Per germline, CDR1 WNHNN and CDR2 SYGVQD (reference sequence). The V end lost 4 bases, the J end lost 4 bases, and 14 bases lay between the germline ends. This CDR3 region has 15 residues. Study-wide results and limits: What drives increased CVID clonality needs T cell subpopulation sequencing.

This clone has ten or more counts. The antigen is not known. The read gets to within 3 residues of the CDR3 end, and the germline J gene fills in the rest. Clones were sequenced by immunoSEQ multiplex PCR, and TCRdb holds only the in-frame ones, with some missing. This sample has tens of thousands of clones and no singletons, with less than 2% in the ten largest. The sequencing sample was made of peripheral blood mononuclear cells. The TCR comes from a person aged 18 to 75 in good health. The chain combines TRBV10-1 with TRBJ1-3; D may be TRBD1 (5 bases). The CDR3 bases that were read are TGCGCCAGCAGTGCCCTCGTGGGGCCCGGAAACACC. The encoded protein is CASSALVGPGNT. The full CDR3 sequence reads CASSALVGPGNTIYF.